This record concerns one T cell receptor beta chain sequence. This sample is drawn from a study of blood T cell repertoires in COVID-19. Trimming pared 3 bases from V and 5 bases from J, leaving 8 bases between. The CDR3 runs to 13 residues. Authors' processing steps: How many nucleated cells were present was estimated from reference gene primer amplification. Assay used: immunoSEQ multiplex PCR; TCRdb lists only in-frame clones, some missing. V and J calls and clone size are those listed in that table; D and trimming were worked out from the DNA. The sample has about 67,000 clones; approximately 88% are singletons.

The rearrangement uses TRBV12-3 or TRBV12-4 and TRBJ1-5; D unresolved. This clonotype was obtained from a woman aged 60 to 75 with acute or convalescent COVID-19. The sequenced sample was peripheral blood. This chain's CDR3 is CASSFGSDQPQHF. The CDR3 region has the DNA TGTGCCAGCAGTTTTGGCAGCGATCAGCCCCAGCATTTT.